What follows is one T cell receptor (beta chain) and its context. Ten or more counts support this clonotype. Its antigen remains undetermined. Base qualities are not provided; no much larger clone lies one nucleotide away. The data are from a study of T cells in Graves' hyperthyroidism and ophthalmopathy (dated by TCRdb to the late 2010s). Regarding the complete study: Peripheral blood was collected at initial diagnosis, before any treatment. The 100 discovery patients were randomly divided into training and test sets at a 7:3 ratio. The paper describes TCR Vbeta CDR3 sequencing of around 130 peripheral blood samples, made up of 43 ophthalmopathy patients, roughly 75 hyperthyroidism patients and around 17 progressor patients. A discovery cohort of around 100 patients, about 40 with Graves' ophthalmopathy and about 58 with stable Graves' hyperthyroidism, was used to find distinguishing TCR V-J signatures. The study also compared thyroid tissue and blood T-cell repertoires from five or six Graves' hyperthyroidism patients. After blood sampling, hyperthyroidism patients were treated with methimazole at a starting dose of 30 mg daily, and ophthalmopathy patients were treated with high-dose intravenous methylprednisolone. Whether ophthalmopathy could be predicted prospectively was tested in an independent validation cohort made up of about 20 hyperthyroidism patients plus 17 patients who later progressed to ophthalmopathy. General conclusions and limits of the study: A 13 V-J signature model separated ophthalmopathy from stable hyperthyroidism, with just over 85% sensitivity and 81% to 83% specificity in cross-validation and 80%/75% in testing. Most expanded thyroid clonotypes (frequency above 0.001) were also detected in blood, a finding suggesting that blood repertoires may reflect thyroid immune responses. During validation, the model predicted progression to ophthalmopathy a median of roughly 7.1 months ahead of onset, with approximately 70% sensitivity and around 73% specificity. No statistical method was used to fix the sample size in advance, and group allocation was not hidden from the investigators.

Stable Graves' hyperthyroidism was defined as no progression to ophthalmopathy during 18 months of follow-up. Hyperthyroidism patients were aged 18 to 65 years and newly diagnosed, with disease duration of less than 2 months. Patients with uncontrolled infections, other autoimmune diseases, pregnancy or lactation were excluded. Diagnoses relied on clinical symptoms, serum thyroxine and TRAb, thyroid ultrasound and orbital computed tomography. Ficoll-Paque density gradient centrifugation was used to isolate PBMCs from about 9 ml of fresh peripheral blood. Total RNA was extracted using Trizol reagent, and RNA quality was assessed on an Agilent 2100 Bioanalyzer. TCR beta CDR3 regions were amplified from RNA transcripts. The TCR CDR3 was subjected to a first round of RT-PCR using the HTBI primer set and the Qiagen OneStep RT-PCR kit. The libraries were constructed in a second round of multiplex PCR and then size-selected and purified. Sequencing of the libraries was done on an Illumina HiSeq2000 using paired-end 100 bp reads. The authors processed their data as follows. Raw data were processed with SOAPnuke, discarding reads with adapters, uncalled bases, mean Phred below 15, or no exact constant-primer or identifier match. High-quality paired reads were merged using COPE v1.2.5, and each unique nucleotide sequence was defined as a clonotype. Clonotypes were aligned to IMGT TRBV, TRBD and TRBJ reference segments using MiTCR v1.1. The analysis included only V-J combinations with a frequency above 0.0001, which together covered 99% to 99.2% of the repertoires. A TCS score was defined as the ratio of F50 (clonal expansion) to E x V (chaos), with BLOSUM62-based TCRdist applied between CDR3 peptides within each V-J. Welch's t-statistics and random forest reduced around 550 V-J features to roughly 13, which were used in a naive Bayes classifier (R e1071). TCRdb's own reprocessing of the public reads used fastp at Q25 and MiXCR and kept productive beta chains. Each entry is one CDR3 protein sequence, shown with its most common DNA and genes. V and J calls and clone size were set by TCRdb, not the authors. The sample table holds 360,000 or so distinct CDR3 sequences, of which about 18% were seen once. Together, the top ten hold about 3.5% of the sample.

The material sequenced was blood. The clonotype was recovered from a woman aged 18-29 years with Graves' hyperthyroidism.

CDR3 protein: CASSLIEKAFF. The DNA sequence is as follows: TGTGCCAGCAGCTTAATTGAAAAAGCTTTCTTT. The receptor chain draws on TRBV11-2 and TRBJ1-1, with the D gene not confidently named. As encoded in the germline V gene, CDR1 is SGHAT while CDR2 is FQNNGV. Its CDR3 holds 11 amino acids, cysteine through phenylalanine. Of the read, only the CDR3 DNA is kept; its 33 bases are in frame from base 1. V gives up 2 bases and J gives up 9 bases, and the segment between their germline ends measures 7 bases.